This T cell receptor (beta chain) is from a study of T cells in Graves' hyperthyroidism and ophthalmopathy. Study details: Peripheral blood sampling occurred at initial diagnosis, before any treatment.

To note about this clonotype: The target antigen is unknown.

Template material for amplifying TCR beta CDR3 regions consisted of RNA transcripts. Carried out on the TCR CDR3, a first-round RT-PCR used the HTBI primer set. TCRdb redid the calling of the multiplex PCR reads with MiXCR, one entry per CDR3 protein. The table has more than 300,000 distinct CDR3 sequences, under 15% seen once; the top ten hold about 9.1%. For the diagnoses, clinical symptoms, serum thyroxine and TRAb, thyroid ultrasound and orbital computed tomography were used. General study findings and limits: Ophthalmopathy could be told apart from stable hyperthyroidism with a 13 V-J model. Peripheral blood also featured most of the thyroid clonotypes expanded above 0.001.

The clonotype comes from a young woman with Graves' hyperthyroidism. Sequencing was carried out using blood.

The CDR3 region has the DNA TGCAGTGCTAGTGACAGGGGACGTAACTCCTACAATGAGCAGTTCTTC. Translated, it gives CSASDRGRNSYNEQFF. This rearrangement joins TRBV20-1 to TRBJ2-1; 8 bases match TRBD1. The CDR3 has 16 residues. CDR1 is DFQATT, CDR2 SNEGSKA, per germline (reference sequence). V lost 3 bases and J lost 0; bases outside the gene matches: 7.